This T cell receptor beta chain was identified in a study of shared clonotypes between healthy human individuals. Overall study context: Per-donor plates numbered three CD4 naive, three CD4 memory, two CD8 naive and one CD8 memory.

Findings and limits, study-wide: A few donors had about 5% of their naive CD4 clonotypes in common.

Concerning this clone: Its antigen is currently unknown.

This was a deep-level run. Assay: immunoSEQ multiplex PCR; the TCRdb copy retains only in-frame clones and omits some. Of about 2.1 million clones detected, about 94% appear once; the ten largest clones hold less than 2%. In the naive CD8 group, cells lacked CD45RO and were positively selected for CCR7, so terminally differentiated effector memory CD45RA+ cells were left out. The source material was naive CD8+ T cells from PBMCs. This TCR was recovered from a man aged 18 to 29 in good health. Some clones in this sample may be carry-over from other donors' samples.

Here the CDR3 reads CASSGTSGSIHEQYF. DNA for the CDR3: TGTGCCAGCAGCGGCACTAGCGGGAGTATCCACGAGCAGTACTTC. This chain connects TRBV9 to TRBJ2-7; TRBD2 aligns across 11 bases. The germline V gene encodes CDR1 SGDLS and CDR2 YYNGEE. With V trimmed by 3 bases and J by 5 bases, 7 bases remained unmatched. The CDR3 consists of 15 residues.